This T cell receptor beta chain was identified in a study of T cells in tumors after PD-1 blockade. The overall study: Patients received pembrolizumab 200 mg every 3 weeks or cemiplimab 350 mg every 2 weeks.

Germline loops: CDR1 SGHNT, CDR2 YYREEE (reference sequence). V lost 0 bases and J 0 bases, leaving 6 bases between the germline ends. The CDR3 sequence is 15 residues long. Whole-study results and caveats: Some novel exhausted tumor clones appeared in pre-treatment blood, suggesting peripheral recruitment.

The assay was immunoSEQ multiplex PCR, and TCRdb's table has in-frame clones only and misses some. The sample shows 30,000 to 40,000 clones, more than 70% of them seen only once. Worth noting for this clone: As yet, its antigen is unknown.

V is TRBV5-4 and J is TRBJ1-4; D gene ambiguous. This TCR came from a human donor with basal cell carcinoma. The sample consisted of PBMCs, taken before anti-PD-1 treatment. The CDR3 DNA is TGTGCCAGCAGCTTGGGAGGAGCAACTAATGAAAAACTGTTTTTT. Translation: CASSLGGATNEKLFF. Complete variable domain (other parts from reference TRBV5-4 and TRBJ1-4): ETGVTQSPTHLIKTRGQQVTLRCSSQSGHNTVSWYQQALGQGPQFIFQYYREEENGRGNFPPRFSGLQFPNYSSELNVNALELDDSALYLCASSLGGATNEKLFFGSGTQLSVL.